These T cell receptor beta chains were read from a single sample in a study of OX40 agonist ivuxolimab in advanced cancers. TCRdb's copy holds only in-frame clones and misses some; the assay was immunoSEQ multiplex PCR. Here the sample spans fewer than 6,000 clones, 85% to 90% being singletons. The sequencing here drew on CD4+ or CD8+ T cells sorted from blood, taken in a trial of the OX40 agonist ivuxolimab. These receptors came from an adult with an advanced solid tumor such as melanoma, head and neck, liver or kidney cancer. Each CDR3 is given with its conserved first and last residue. The order of the fields is D gene, clone size, V gene, J gene, CDR3 length, CDR3 protein, CDR3 DNA. D genes are given only for firm matches. Clone size appears in some rows only: once, few, many, or a class for an expanded clone.

D: .
size: .
V: TRBV14
J: TRBJ1-2
length: 13
CDR3: CASSAGPNYGYTF
DNA: TGTGCCAGCAGTGCAGGGCCTAACTATGGCTACACCTTC

D: TRBD1
size: once
V: TRBV9
J: TRBJ1-1
length: 15
CDR3: CASSVRDRGPVEAFF
DNA: TGTGCCAGCAGCGTAAGGGACAGAGGCCCCGTTGAAGCTTTCTTT

D: .
size: .
V: TRBV19
J: TRBJ1-2
length: 15
CDR3: CASSIDRVSIYGYTF
DNA: TGTGCCAGTAGTATAGACAGGGTCTCTATCTATGGCTACACCTTC

D: .
size: once
V: TRBV21-1
J: TRBJ2-2
length: 22
CDR3: CASSKSLSRWLTGGRYTGELFF
DNA: TGTGCCAGCAGCAAATCTTTGTCTCGGTGGCTAACGGGAGGTCGGTACACCGGGGAGCTGTTTTTT

D: .
size: .
V: TRBV6-6
J: TRBJ1-2
length: 12
CDR3: CASEKGDYGYTF
DNA: TGTGCCAGCGAAAAGGGAGACTATGGCTACACCTTC

D: .
size: few
V: TRBV27
J: TRBJ2-1
length: 15
CDR3: CASKLGTKTYNEQFF
DNA: TGTGCCAGCAAACTCGGGACCAAAACCTACAATGAGCAGTTCTTC

D: TRBD2
size: once
V: TRBV27
J: TRBJ2-7
length: 15
CDR3: CASSLGSGRNYEQYF
DNA: TGTGCCAGCAGTTTGGGGAGCGGGAGGAACTACGAGCAGTACTTC

D: .
size: once
V: TRBV12-5
J: TRBJ1-1
length: 14
CDR3: CASGLVGSGEGAFF
DNA: TGTGCTAGTGGTTTGGTAGGGTCAGGGGAAGGGGCTTTCTTT

D: .
size: .
V: TRBV5-4
J: TRBJ2-7
length: 14
CDR3: CASSLGGDVYEQYF
DNA: TGTGCCAGCAGCTTGGGAGGGGATGTCTACGAGCAGTACTTC

D: TRBD1
size: .
V: TRBV2
J: TRBJ2-7
length: 12
CDR3: CASSVQGYEQYF
DNA: TGTGCCAGCAGTGTACAGGGGTACGAGCAGTACTTC

D: TRBD2
size: .
V: TRBV15
J: TRBJ2-7
length: 15
CDR3: CATSRAERLAIEQYF
DNA: TGTGCCACCAGCAGAGCCGAGAGACTAGCGATCGAGCAGTACTTC

D: .
size: .
V: TRBV5-6
J: TRBJ2-1
length: 15
CDR3: CASSLFGVLGNEQFF
DNA: TGTGCCAGCAGCTTGTTCGGGGTGCTAGGGAATGAGCAGTTCTTC

D: .
size: .
V: TRBV7-9
J: TRBJ1-2
length: 13
CDR3: CASSLQGGYGYTF
DNA: TGTGCCAGCAGCTTACAGGGCGGCTATGGCTACACCTTC